This TCR beta chain comes out of a study of blood T cell repertoires in COVID-19. Study-wide context: T cells, B-cell-depleted T cells, or PBMCs provided the cDNA or gDNA that served as material.

Germline values: CDR1 SGHRS, CDR2 YFSETQ. The CDR3 has 16 amino acids. Between the trimmed V and J ends, which lost 0 bases and 0 bases, there was a span of 10 bases. Method: immunoSEQ multiplex PCR; TCRdb's copy keeps in-frame clones and lacks some. The sample includes about 130,000 clones, around 87% of them seen just once. The origin of this receptor is a woman aged 55 to 70 with acute or convalescent COVID-19. This chain uses TRBV5-1 with TRBJ2-1; no clear D gene. The sequencing input was peripheral blood. CDR3 amino acids: CASSLGGGSSYNEQFF. DNA of the CDR3: TGCGCCAGCAGCTTGGGCGGCGGTAGCTCCTACAATGAGCAGTTCTTC.